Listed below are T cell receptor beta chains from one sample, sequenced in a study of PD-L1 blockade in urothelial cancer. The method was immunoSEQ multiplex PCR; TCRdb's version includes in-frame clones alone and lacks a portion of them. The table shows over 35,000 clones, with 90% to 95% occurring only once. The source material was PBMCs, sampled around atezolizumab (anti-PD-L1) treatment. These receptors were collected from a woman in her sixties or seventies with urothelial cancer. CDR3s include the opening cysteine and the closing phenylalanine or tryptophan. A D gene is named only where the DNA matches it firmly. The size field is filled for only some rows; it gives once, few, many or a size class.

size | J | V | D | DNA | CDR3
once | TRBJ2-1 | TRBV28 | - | TGTGCCAGCAGTTTAGGCGGTCTGACCTACAATGAGCAGTTCTTC | CASSLGGLTYNEQFF
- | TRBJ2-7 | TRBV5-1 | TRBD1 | TGCGCCAGCAGCTTGGCAGTAGGACAGGGTAGGGAGCAGTACTTC | CASSLAVGQGREQYF
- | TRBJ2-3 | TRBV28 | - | TGTGCCAGCAGCTTACTCACAGATACGCAGTATTTT | CASSLLTDTQYF
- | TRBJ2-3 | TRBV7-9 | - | TGTGCCAGCAGCATTAGCGGCGGAGGTTGGACAGATACGCAGTATTTT | CASSISGGGWTDTQYF
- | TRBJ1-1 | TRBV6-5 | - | TGTGCCAGCAGTTACCTCAGGACAGTGACGGGAACTGAAGCTTTCTTT | CASSYLRTVTGTEAFF
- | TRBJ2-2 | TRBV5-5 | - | TGTGCCAGCAGCTTGTCAGGGCATTCGGTTACCGGGGAGCTGTTTTTT | CASSLSGHSVTGELFF
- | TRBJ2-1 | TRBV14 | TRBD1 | TGTGCCAGCAGCCAACATCCCTCTAGACAGGGGTACTACAATGAGCAGTTCTTC | CASSQHPSRQGYYNEQFF
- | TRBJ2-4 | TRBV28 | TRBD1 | TGTGCCAGCAGTTTAAGGCCAGGGGTGTTTAACCGGGACAGGGCGGTTTTC | CASSLRPGVFNRDRAVF
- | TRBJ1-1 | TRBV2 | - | TGTGCCAGCAGTGAGATAGAGCTGAACACTGAAGCTTTCTTT | CASSEIELNTEAFF
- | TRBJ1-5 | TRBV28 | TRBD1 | TGTGCCAGCAGTCCTCCGGGACAGGGAATTGGAAGTCAGCCCCAGCATTTT | CASSPPGQGIGSQPQHF
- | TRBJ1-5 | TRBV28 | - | TGTGCCAGCAGTTTATTAAAATTGACAGGCCGTCATAGCAATCAGCCCCAGCATTTT | CASSLLKLTGRHSNQPQHF
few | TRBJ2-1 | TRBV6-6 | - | TGTGCCTGTGGGAGGTTCGTTCAGTGGACCTACAATGAGCAGTTCTTC | CACGRFVQWTYNEQFF
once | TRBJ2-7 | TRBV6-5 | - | TGTGCCAGCAGTTACGAGGGCAGGGGAGTATACGAGCAGTACTTC | CASSYEGRGVYEQYF
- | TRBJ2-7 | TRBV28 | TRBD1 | TGTGCCAGCAGAGCCGGGACAGGGGTCCACGAGCAGTACTTC | CASRAGTGVHEQYF
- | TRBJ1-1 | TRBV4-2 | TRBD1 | TGTGCCAGCAGCCAAAGATGGACAGGGGGGGATGCTGAAGCTTTCTTT | CASSQRWTGGDAEAFF
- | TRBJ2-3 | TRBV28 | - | TGTGCCAGCAGTTTATTCCTCCCAGTGCAACGGGGTCCGGGCACAGATACGCAGTATTTT | CASSLFLPVQRGPGTDTQYF
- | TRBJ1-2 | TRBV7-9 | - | TGTGCCAGCAGACCCAGGGAAACAGTCTATGGCTACACCTTC | CASRPRETVYGYTF
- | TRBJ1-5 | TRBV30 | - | TGTGCCTGGAGTGTGTTAGCAAGCAATCAGCCCCAGCATTTT | CAWSVLASNQPQHF
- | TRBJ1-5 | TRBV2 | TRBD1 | TGTGCCAGCACTCCGGGACAGGGGCGCCAGCCCCAGCATTTT | CASTPGQGRQPQHF
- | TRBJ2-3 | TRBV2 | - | TGTGCCAGCAAATCCGGACAGAGCACAGATACGCAGTATTTT | CASKSGQSTDTQYF
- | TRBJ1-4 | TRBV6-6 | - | TGTGCCAGCAGGGACTCCATCGCTAATGAAAAACTGTTTTTT | CASRDSIANEKLFF
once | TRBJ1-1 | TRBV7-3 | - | TGTGCCAGCAGCTTACGGGGTTCTGAAGCTTTCTTT | CASSLRGSEAFF
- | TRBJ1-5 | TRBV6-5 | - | TGTGCCAGCAGTTACAGGGGTGGGGTCGGGCAGCCCCAGCATTTT | CASSYRGGVGQPQHF
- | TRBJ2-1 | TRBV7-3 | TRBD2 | TGTGCCAGCAGCTTATTTGCACTAGCGGACAACTACAATGAGCAGTTCTTC | CASSLFALADNYNEQFF
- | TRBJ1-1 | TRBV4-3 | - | TGCGCCAGCAGCCAAGTAGTGAACACTGAAGCTTTCTTT | CASSQVVNTEAFF
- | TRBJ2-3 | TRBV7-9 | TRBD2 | TGTGCCAGCAGCTTAGTAGGGGCTAGCGGATTCACAGATACGCAGTATTTT | CASSLVGASGFTDTQYF
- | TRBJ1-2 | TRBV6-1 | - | TGTGCCAGCAGCAAATCAGGTGACACTAACTATGGCTACACCTTC | CASSKSGDTNYGYTF
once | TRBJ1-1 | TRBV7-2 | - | TGTGCCAGCAGCCCCGGGGGGGCGGAGGGGAACACTGAAGCTTTCTTT | CASSPGGAEGNTEAFF
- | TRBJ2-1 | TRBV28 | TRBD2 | TGTGCCAGTCACTCCCGCGCGGGAGGTTCCTACAATGAGCAGTTCTTC | CASHSRAGGSYNEQFF
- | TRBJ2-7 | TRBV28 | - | TGTGCCAGCAGTTTGAGCGACCAGCAGTACTTC | CASSLSDQQYF
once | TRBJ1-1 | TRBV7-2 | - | TGTGCCAGCAGCTTAGCCCGCGGTGGCACTGAAGCTTTCTTT | CASSLARGGTEAFF
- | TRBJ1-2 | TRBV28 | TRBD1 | TGTGCCAGCAGCCCCCCAGGGGGCGGCTATGGCTACACCTTC | CASSPPGGGYGYTF
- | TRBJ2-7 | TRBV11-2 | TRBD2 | TGTGCCAGCAGCTTAGTCCCAGCGGGAGGACCCTACGAGCAGTACTTC | CASSLVPAGGPYEQYF
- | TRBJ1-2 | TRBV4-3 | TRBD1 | TGCGCCAGCAGCAAAGGACAGGGAGTCAACTATGGCTACACCTTC | CASSKGQGVNYGYTF
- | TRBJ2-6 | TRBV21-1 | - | TGTGCCAGCAGCAAAGACGGGACAGGGCCTTCTGGGGCCAACGTCCTGACTTTC | CASSKDGTGPSGANVLTF
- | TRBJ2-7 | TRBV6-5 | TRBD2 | TGTGCCAGCAGTTTCAGCCGACTAGCGGACTCCTACGAGCAGTACTTC | CASSFSRLADSYEQYF
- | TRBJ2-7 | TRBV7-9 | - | TGTGCCAGCAGGGGGAGAGAGCAGTACTTC | CASRGREQYF
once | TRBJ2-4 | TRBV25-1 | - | TGTGCCAGCAGTGAATACCGTGGGGGCGAATCCAAAAACATTCAGTACTTC | CASSEYRGGESKNIQYF
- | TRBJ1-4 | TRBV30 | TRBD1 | TGTGCCTGGACCCCTGGGACAGGGGGTGTTAATGAAAATCTGTTTTTT | CAWTPGTGGVNENLFF
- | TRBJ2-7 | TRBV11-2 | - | TGTGCCAGCAGCTTACAATTGGAGACTCAACCCTACGAGCAGTACTTC | CASSLQLETQPYEQYF
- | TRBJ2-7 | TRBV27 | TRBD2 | TGTGCCAGCAGTTTGGGACTAGGTGCGTCCTACGAGCAGTACTTC | CASSLGLGASYEQYF
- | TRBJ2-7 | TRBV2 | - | TGTGCCAGCAGTGATTTCTCCCCGGGGAAGCAGTACTTC | CASSDFSPGKQYF
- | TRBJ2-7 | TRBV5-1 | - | TGCGCCGTCCCCCCCTGTTTACGGTTCGTCTACGAGCAGTACTTC | CAVPPCLRFVYEQYF
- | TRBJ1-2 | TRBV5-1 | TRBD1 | TGCGCCAGCGATCCGGGACAGACTAACTATGGCTACACCTTC | CASDPGQTNYGYTF
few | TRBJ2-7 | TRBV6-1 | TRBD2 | TGTGCCGGCACACGACGGGAGGGCTCCAACTACGAGCAGTACTTC | CAGTRREGSNYEQYF
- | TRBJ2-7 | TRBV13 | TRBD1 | TGTGCCAGCAGCTTAGGCCTTGGGACAGGGGGCAGGGACGAGCAGTACTTC | CASSLGLGTGGRDEQYF
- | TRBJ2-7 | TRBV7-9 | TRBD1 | TGTGCCAGCAGCTTCCCCGGGACAGCCTACGAGCAGTACTTC | CASSFPGTAYEQYF
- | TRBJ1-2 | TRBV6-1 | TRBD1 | TGTGCCAGCAGTGACCCCGGACAGGGAGGCTATGGCTACACCTTC | CASSDPGQGGYGYTF
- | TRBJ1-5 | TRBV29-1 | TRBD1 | TGCAGCGTTGGGGGGACAGGTAGCAATCAGCCCCAGCATTTT | CSVGGTGSNQPQHF
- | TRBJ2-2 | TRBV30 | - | TGTGCCTGGAGTGCTTGGCAGGGGAGCACCGGGGAGCTGTTTTTT | CAWSAWQGSTGELFF
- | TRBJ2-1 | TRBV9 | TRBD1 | TGTGCCAGCAGCGCCTCCGGGACAGGGGGATACAATGAGCAGTTCTTC | CASSASGTGGYNEQFF
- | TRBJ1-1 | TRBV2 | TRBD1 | TGTGCCAGCAGACCGACAGGGACCATGAACACTGAAGCTTTCTTT | CASRPTGTMNTEAFF
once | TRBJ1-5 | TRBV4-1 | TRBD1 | TGCGCCAGCAGCCAAGGGGACAGGGTGGGCAATCAGCCCCAGCATTTT | CASSQGDRVGNQPQHF
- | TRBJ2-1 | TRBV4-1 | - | TGCGCCAGCAGCCAAGAGGTCTATGATGAGCAGTTCTTC | CASSQEVYDEQFF
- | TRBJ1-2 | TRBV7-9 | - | TGTGCCAGCAGCCCTCGGGAGGTGTCCCTTAGTTATGGCTACACCTTC | CASSPREVSLSYGYTF
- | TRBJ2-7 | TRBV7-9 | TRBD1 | TGTGCCAGCAGCCGGGGACAGCCCTCCTACGAGCAGTACTTC | CASSRGQPSYEQYF
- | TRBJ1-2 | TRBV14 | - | TGTGCCAGCAGCCAAAAGACAGGACTCTATGGCTACACCTTC | CASSQKTGLYGYTF